A single sample gave rise to the 10 T cell receptor beta chains below, sequenced in a study of response to subunit inactivated influenza vaccine. One entry per CDR3 protein results from TCRdb running MiXCR on the RT-PCR reads. The sample lists a few hundred thousand distinct CDR3 sequences, 21% occurring once. The sequencing used PBMCs from blood, collected approximately 20 months after vaccination. The source of these receptors is a man between 45 and 75 years old who received an inactivated influenza vaccine.

The J gene is TRBJ2-7, the V gene TRBV28; D tentatively reads TRBD1 or TRBD2 (5 bases each). This CDR3 is 16 amino acids long. Germline V gene lookup returns CDR1 MDHEN and CDR2 SYDVKM. Deletions cut 4 bases from V and 2 bases from J, with 18 bases between. The chain's CDR3 is CASSSTRTPGPYEQYF. The CDR3 DNA sequence: TGTGCCAGCAGTTCCACCCGTACCCCGGGGCCCTACGAGCAGTACTTC.

The V gene is TRBV3-1, the J gene TRBJ2-5; TRBD2 matches 12 bases. Trimming took 4 bases from V and 12 from J; bases not matched to a gene: 6. CDR1 LGHDT and CDR2 YNNKEL come from the germline V gene (reference sequence). The CDR3 is 13 residues long. CDR3 residues: CASSPGLAGSEYF. CDR3 DNA sequence: TGTGCCAGCAGCCCTGGACTAGCGGGGAGTGAGTACTTC.

V gene TRBV6-2 or TRBV6-3 combines with J gene TRBJ1-2; the D gene is possibly TRBD1 (5 bases). This CDR3 is 13 amino acids long. Germline V gives CDR1 MNHEY, CDR2 SVGEGT. Trimming pared 6 bases from V and 2 bases from J, leaving 10 bases between. The CDR3 reads CASRIPGNYGYTF. The CDR3 nucleotides are TGTGCCAGCAGGATTCCAGGGAACTATGGCTACACCTTC.

This chain links TRBV6-5 with TRBJ1-5, with TRBD1 matching over 7 bases. The CDR3 runs to 15 residues. The junction had 5 bases not matched to a gene; V was cut back by 3 bases and J by 3 bases. Germline assignment: CDR1 MNHEY and CDR2 SVGAGI. The CDR3 nucleotides are TGTGCCAGCAGTTATCGCAGGGGGAACAATCAGCCCCAGCATTTT. Protein: CASSYRRGNNQPQHF.

The sample holds a few counts of this clonotype. The V gene is TRBV28, the J gene TRBJ1-5; D might be TRBD1 (5 bases). V lost 10 bases, J lost 6 bases, and 22 bases lay in between. The CDR3 length is 15 residues. Per the germline V gene, CDR1 is MDHEN and CDR2 is SYDVKM. CDR3 nucleotide sequence: TGTGCCATCGTCGGGAGAGGGAGGGGAAGTCAGCCCCAGCATTTT. It specifies CAIVGRGRGSQPQHF.

V and J are TRBV6-1 and TRBJ2-2, with D possibly called TRBD1 or TRBD2 (5 bases each). V was cut by 7 bases and J by 5 bases, with 14 bases left in between. The CDR3 is 14 amino acids. CDR1 and CDR2 from the germline V gene are MNHNS and SASEGT. The DNA of the CDR3 is TGTGCCAGCACCGTCGGGACCGAGACCGGGGAGCTGTTTTTT. Residues: CASTVGTETGELFF.

Many counts were recorded for this clonotype. V is TRBV6-1 and J is TRBJ1-5; D gene uncertain. The germline V and J ends were trimmed by 5 bases and 0 bases, with 11 bases remaining between them. Looked up from germline, CDR1 is MNHNS and CDR2 is SASEGT. This CDR3 spans 15 amino acids. The CDR3 nucleotides read TGTGCCAGCAGTCCGACACTTAATAGCAATCAGCCCCAGCATTTT. Its translation: CASSPTLNSNQPQHF.

This clonotype was detected a few times. V gene TRBV27 combines with J gene TRBJ1-5, with D perhaps TRBD1 (6 bases). CDR1 and CDR2 from the germline V gene are MNHEY and SMNVEV (reference sequence). V lost 2 bases and J lost 0, with 23 bases in between. The CDR3 sequence is 20 residues long. The CDR3 sequence is CASSLESPGTNIYSNQPQHF. The CDR3 coding sequence is TGTGCCAGCAGTTTAGAGAGCCCCGGGACAAACATTTATAGCAATCAGCCCCAGCATTTT.

This clonotype was seen more than once but under ten times. CDR3 amino acids: CASISATGRGSNQPQHF. CDR3 sequence (DNA): TGTGCCAGTATTTCGGCTACAGGGCGCGGGAGCAATCAGCCCCAGCATTTT. V gene TRBV19 combines with J gene TRBJ1-5; TRBD1 might be the D (6 bases). The germline CDR1 and CDR2 sequences are LNHDA and SQIVND (reference sequence). The CDR3 has 17 residues. Trimming removed 7 bases from V and 1 base from J, with 20 bases in between. Full variable domain (rest looked up from reference TRBV19 and TRBJ1-5): DGGITQSPKYLFRKEGQNVTLSCEQNLNHDAMYWYRQDPGQGLRLIYYSQIVNDFQKGDIAEGYSVSREKKESFPLTVTSAQKNPTAFYLCASISATGRGSNQPQHFGDGTRLSIL.

This clonotype was counted many times. The chain carries TRBV18 and TRBJ1-5, with no clear D. With 8 bases removed from V and 2 bases from J, the gap between germline ends came to 10 bases. The germline CDR1 and CDR2 sequences are KGHSH and LQKENI. This CDR3 is 13 amino acids long. Here the CDR3 DNA reads TGTGCCAGCAGCCCCGGCGGCAATCAGCCCCAGCATTTT. Its protein product is CASSPGGNQPQHF.